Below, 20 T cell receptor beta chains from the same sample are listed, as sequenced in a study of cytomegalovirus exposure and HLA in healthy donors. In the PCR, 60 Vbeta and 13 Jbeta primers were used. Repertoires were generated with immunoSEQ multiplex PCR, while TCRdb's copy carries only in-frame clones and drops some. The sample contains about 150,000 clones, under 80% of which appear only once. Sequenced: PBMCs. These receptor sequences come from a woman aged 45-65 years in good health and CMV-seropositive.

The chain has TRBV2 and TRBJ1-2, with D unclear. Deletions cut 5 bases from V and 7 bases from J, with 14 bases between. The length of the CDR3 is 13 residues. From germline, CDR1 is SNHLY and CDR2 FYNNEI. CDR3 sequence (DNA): TGTGCCAGCAGTCAGGCCTCGGAGGGTGGCTACACCTTC. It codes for CASSQASEGGYTF.

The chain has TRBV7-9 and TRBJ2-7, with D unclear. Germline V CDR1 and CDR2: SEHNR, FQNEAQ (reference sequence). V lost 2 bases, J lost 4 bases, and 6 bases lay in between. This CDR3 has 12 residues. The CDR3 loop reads CASSLFLYEQYF. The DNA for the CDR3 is TGTGCCAGCAGCTTATTCCTTTACGAGCAGTACTTC. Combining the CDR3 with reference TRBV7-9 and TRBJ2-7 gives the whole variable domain DTGVSQNPRHKITKRGQNVTFRCDPISEHNRLYWYRQTLGQGPEFLTYFQNEAQLEKSRLLSDRFSAERPKGSFSTLEIQRTEQGDSAMYLCASSLFLYEQYFGPGTRLTVT.

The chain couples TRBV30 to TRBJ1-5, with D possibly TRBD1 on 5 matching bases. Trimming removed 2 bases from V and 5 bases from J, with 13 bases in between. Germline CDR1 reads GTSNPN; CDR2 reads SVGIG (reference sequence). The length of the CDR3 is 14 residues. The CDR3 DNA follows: TGTGCCTGGAGTAATGGTCAGGGCCATCAGCCCCAGCATTTT. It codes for CAWSNGQGHQPQHF.

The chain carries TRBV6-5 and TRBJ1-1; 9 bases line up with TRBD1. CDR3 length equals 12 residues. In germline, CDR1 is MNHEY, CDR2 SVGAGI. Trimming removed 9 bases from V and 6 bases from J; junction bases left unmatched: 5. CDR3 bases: TGTGCCAGTCAGGGACAGGGACCTGAAGCTTTCTTT. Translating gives CASQGQGPEAFF.

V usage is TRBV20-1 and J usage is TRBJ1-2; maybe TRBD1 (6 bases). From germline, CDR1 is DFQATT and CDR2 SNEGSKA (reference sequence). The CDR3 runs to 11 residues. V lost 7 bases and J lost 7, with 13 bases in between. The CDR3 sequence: CSGWTVRGYTF. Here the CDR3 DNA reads TGCAGTGGGTGGACAGTGCGTGGCTACACCTTC.

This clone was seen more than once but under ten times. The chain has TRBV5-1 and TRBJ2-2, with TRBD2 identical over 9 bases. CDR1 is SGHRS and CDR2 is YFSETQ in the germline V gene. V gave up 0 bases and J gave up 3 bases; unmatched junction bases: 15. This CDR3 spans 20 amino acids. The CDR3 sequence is CASSLGPLASGVIDTGELFF. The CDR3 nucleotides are TGCGCCAGCAGCTTGGGACCCCTGGCTAGCGGGGTAATTGACACCGGGGAGCTGTTTTTT. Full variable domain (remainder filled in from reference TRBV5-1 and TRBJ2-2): KAGVTQTPRYLIKTRGQQVTLSCSPISGHRSVSWYQQTPGQGLQFLFEYFSETQRNKGNFPGRFSGRQFSNSRSEMNVSTLELGDSALYLCASSLGPLASGVIDTGELFFGEGSRLTVL.

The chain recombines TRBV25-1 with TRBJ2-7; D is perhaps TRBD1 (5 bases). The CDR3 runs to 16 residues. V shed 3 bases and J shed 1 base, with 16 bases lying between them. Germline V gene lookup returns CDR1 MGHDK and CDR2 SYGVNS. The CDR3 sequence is CASSEVKGQLSYEQYF. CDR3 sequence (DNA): TGTGCCAGCAGTGAGGTGAAGGGGCAGCTATCCTACGAGCAGTACTTC.

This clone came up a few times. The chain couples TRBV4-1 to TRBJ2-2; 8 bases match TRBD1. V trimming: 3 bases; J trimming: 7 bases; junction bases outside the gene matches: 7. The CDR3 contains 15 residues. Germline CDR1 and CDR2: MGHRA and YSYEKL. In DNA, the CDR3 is TGCGCCAGCAGCCACAATCAGGGGGCAGGCGGGGAGCTGTTTTTT. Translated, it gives CASSHNQGAGGELFF.

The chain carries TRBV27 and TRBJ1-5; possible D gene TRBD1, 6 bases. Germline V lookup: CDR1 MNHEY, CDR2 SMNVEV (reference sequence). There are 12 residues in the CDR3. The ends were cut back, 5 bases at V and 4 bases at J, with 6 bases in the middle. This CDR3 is CASSTGNQPQHF. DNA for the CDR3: TGTGCCAGCAGTACAGGGAATCAGCCCCAGCATTTT.

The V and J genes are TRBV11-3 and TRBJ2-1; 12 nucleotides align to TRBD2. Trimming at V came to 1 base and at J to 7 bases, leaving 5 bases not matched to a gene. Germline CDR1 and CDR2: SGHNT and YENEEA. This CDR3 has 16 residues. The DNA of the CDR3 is TGTGCCAGCAGCTTAGGGCTAGCGGGGGGGAGAAATGAGCAGTTCTTC. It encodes CASSLGLAGGRNEQFF.

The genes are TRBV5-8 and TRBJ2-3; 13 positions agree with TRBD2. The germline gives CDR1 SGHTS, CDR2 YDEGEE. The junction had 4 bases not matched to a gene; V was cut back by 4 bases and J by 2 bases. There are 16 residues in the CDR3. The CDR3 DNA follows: TGTGCCAGCAGCCCCGGACTAGCGGGGGCCACAGATACGCAGTATTTT. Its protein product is CASSPGLAGATDTQYF. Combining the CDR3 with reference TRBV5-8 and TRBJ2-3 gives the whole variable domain EAGVTQSPTHLIKTRGQQATLRCSPISGHTSVYWYQQALGLGLQFLLWYDEGEERNRGNFPPRFSGRQFPNYSSELNVNALELEDSALYLCASSPGLAGATDTQYFGPGTRLTVL.

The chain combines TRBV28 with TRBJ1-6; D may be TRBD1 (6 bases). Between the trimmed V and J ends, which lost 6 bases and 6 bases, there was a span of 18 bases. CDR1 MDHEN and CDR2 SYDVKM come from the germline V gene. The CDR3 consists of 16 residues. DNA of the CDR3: TGTGCCAGCAGCAGGCGATCGGGGACACTTAATTCACCCCTCCACTTT. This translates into CASSRRSGTLNSPLHF.

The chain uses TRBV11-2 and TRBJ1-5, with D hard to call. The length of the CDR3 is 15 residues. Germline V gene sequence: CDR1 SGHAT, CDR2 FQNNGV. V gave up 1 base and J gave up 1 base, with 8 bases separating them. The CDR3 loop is CASSLGRASNQPQHF. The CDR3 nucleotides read TGTGCCAGCAGCTTAGGGAGGGCAAGCAATCAGCCCCAGCATTTT.

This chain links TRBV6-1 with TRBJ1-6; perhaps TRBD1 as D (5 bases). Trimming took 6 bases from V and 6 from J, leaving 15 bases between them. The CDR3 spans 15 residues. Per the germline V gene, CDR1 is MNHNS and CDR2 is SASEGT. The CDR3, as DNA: TGTGCCAGCAGCCCGATAGGGCAGGGTAATTCACCCCTCCACTTT. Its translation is CASSPIGQGNSPLHF.

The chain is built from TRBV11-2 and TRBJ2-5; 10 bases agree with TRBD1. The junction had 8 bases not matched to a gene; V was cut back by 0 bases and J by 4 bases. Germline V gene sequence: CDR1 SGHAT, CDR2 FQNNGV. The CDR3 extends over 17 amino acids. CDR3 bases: TGTGCCAGCAGCTTAGAACTTGGGACAGGGGCCTCAGAGACCCAGTACTTC. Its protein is CASSLELGTGASETQYF.

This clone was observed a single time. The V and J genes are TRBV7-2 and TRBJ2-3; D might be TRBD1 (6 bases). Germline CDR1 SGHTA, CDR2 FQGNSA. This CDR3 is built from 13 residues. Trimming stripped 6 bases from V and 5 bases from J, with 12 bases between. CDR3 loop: CASSSQGRDTQYF. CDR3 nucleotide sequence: TGTGCCAGCAGTTCTCAGGGGCGAGATACGCAGTATTTT.

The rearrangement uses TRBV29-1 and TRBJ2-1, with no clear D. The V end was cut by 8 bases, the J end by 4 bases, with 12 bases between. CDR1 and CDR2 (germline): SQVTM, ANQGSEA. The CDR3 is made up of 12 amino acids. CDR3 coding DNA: TGCAGCTGGCTAGGCCTGTACAATGAGCAGTTCTTC. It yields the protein CSWLGLYNEQFF.

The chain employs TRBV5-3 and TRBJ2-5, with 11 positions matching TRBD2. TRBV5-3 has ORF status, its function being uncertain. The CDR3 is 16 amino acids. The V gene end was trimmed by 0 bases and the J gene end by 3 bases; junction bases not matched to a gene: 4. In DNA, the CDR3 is TGTGCCAGAAGCTTGGCCGGTAGCGGGGGGGAAGAGACCCAGTACTTC. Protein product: CARSLAGSGGEETQYF.

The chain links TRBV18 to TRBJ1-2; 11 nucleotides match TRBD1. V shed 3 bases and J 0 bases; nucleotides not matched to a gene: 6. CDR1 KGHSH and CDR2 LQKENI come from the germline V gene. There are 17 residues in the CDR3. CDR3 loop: CASSPGTGGISNYGYTF. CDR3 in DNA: TGTGCCAGCTCACCCGGGACAGGGGGGATTTCTAACTATGGCTACACCTTC. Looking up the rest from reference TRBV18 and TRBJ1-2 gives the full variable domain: NAGVMQNPRHLVRRRGQEARLRCSPMKGHSHVYWYRQLPEEGLKFMVYLQKENIIDESGMPKERFSAEFPKEGPSILRIQQVVRGDSAAYFCASSPGTGGISNYGYTFGSGTRLTVV.

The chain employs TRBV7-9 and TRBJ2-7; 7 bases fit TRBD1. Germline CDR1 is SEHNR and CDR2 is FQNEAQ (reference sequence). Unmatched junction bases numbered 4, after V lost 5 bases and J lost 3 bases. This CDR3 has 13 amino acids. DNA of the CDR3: TGTGCCAGCAGCCGGGACAGAATCTACGAGCAGTACTTC. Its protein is CASSRDRIYEQYF.